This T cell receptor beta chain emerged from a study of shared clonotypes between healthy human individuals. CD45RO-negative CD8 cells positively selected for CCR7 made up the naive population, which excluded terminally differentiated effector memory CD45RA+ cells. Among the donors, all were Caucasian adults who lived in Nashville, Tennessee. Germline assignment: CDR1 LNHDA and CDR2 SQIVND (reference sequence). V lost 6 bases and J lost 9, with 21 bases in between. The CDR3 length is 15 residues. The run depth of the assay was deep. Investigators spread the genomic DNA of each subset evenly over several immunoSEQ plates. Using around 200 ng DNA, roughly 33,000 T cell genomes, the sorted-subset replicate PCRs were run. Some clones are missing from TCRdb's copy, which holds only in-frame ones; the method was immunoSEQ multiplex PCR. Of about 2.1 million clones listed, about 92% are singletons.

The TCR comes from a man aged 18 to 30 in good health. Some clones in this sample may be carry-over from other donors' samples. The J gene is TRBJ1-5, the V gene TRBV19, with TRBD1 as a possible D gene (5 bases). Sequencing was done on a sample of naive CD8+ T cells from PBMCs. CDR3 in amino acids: CASRPETALMSPQHF. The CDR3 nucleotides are TGTGCCAGTAGGCCCGAGACAGCCTTAATGTCGCCCCAGCATTTT.